Listed below are T cell receptor beta chains from one sample, sequenced in a study of Ad26.COV2.S vaccination and SARS-CoV-2 variants. This table comes from immunoSEQ multiplex PCR, and its TCRdb copy is limited to in-frame clones, with some not included. The data show more than 300,000 clones, about 88% seen once. Material: peripheral blood, obtained in a trial of Ad26.COV2.S vaccine versus placebo. Every receptor here comes from a person aged 18-65 years who received the Ad26.COV2.S COVID-19 vaccine or a placebo. CDR3s include the opening cysteine and the closing phenylalanine or tryptophan. Each record gives: clone size, V gene, J gene, D gene, CDR3 protein, CDR3 DNA. The D gene is left open where the match is weak. Size tells how often a clone was seen (once, few, many) or the class of an expanded clone, and some rows leave it out.

clone_size: -; v_call: TRBV19; j_call: TRBJ1-5; d_call: TRBD1; cdr3_aa: CASSYYGTDSSNQPQHF; cdr3_nt: TGTGCCAGTAGTTACTACGGGACAGACAGTAGCAATCAGCCCCAGCATTTT
clone_size: -; v_call: TRBV6-1; j_call: TRBJ1-1; d_call: -; cdr3_aa: CASSEAGNTEAFF; cdr3_nt: TGTGCCAGCAGTGAAGCGGGTAACACTGAAGCTTTCTTT
clone_size: -; v_call: TRBV6-2/TRBV6-3; j_call: TRBJ2-3; d_call: -; cdr3_aa: CASSYEGRDPRADTQYF; cdr3_nt: TGTGCCAGCAGTTACGAAGGGCGGGATCCCCGGGCGGATACGCAGTATTTT
clone_size: -; v_call: TRBV19; j_call: TRBJ2-7; d_call: -; cdr3_aa: CASSTRRDGVLFEQYF; cdr3_nt: TGTGCCAGTAGTACCCGCCGGGACGGGGTCCTTTTCGAGCAGTACTTC
clone_size: -; v_call: TRBV3-1/TRBV3-2; j_call: TRBJ2-1; d_call: -; cdr3_aa: CASSQDTIYNEQFF; cdr3_nt: TGTGCCAGCAGCCAAGATACGATTTACAATGAGCAGTTCTTC
clone_size: -; v_call: TRBV28; j_call: TRBJ2-7; d_call: -; cdr3_aa: CASKIFLGSSYEQYF; cdr3_nt: TGTGCCAGCAAGATATTCTTGGGTAGCTCCTACGAGCAGTACTTC
clone_size: once; v_call: TRBV19; j_call: TRBJ2-1; d_call: -; cdr3_aa: CASSIDSEGARPNEQFF; cdr3_nt: TGTGCCAGTAGTATAGATTCGGAGGGGGCTCGGCCCAATGAGCAGTTCTTC
clone_size: -; v_call: TRBV6-2/TRBV6-3; j_call: TRBJ1-1; d_call: -; cdr3_aa: CASSYVENTEAFF; cdr3_nt: TGTGCCAGCAGTTATGTGGAGAACACTGAAGCTTTCTTT
clone_size: -; v_call: TRBV5-6; j_call: TRBJ2-7; d_call: -; cdr3_aa: CASRGGGRPYEQYF; cdr3_nt: TGTGCCAGCAGAGGGGGGGGCAGACCCTACGAGCAGTACTTC
clone_size: -; v_call: TRBV4-2; j_call: TRBJ1-6; d_call: TRBD1; cdr3_aa: CASSQPDRGNTLLHF; cdr3_nt: TGTGCCAGCAGTCAACCCGACAGGGGAAACACTCTCCTCCACTTT
clone_size: once; v_call: TRBV5-1; j_call: TRBJ2-1; d_call: TRBD2; cdr3_aa: CASSLVPPGLAGGRDNEQFF; cdr3_nt: TGCGCCAGCAGCTTGGTACCTCCGGGACTAGCGGGGGGGCGGGACAATGAGCAGTTCTTC
clone_size: -; v_call: TRBV29-1; j_call: TRBJ2-7; d_call: -; cdr3_aa: CSVEGGVAEQYF; cdr3_nt: TGCAGCGTTGAAGGTGGGGTGGCCGAGCAGTACTTC
clone_size: -; v_call: TRBV6-5; j_call: TRBJ1-4; d_call: -; cdr3_aa: CASSYGGNEKLFF; cdr3_nt: TGTGCCAGCAGTTACGGGGGTAATGAAAAACTGTTTTTT
clone_size: -; v_call: TRBV6-6; j_call: TRBJ1-5; d_call: TRBD1; cdr3_aa: CASRGTDYSNQPQHF; cdr3_nt: TGTGCCAGCAGGGGGACAGATTATAGCAATCAGCCCCAGCATTTT
clone_size: -; v_call: TRBV12-3/TRBV12-4; j_call: TRBJ2-1; d_call: -; cdr3_aa: CATLLFSRRFF; cdr3_nt: TGTGCCACCTTATTGTTCAGCCGGCGGTTCTTC
clone_size: -; v_call: TRBV6-2/TRBV6-3; j_call: TRBJ2-2; d_call: -; cdr3_aa: CASSYSGDVHAGELFF; cdr3_nt: TGTGCCAGCAGTTACAGTGGGGACGTACACGCCGGGGAGCTGTTTTTT
clone_size: -; v_call: TRBV12-5; j_call: TRBJ1-1; d_call: -; cdr3_aa: CASGLYSEAFF; cdr3_nt: TGTGCTAGTGGTTTGTACAGCGAAGCTTTCTTT
clone_size: -; v_call: TRBV11-2; j_call: TRBJ1-2; d_call: TRBD1; cdr3_aa: CASSLTTGSNYGYTF; cdr3_nt: TGTGCCAGCAGCTTGACGACAGGGTCCAACTATGGCTACACCTTC
clone_size: -; v_call: TRBV27; j_call: TRBJ2-7; d_call: -; cdr3_aa: CASRRQLSDSGEQYF; cdr3_nt: TGTGCCAGCAGACGACAGCTTTCGGATTCGGGCGAGCAGTACTTC
clone_size: -; v_call: TRBV6-1; j_call: TRBJ1-4; d_call: -; cdr3_aa: CASSEDQGREKLFF; cdr3_nt: TGTGCCAGCAGTGAAGATCAGGGTCGGGAAAAACTGTTTTTT
clone_size: once; v_call: TRBV7-9; j_call: TRBJ2-3; d_call: TRBD1; cdr3_aa: CASSQRTGNTDTQYF; cdr3_nt: TGTGCCAGCAGCCAACGGACAGGAAACACAGATACGCAGTATTTT
clone_size: -; v_call: TRBV5-6; j_call: TRBJ2-2; d_call: -; cdr3_aa: CASSLTGLYTGELFF; cdr3_nt: TGTGCCAGCAGCTTAACAGGGCTTTACACCGGGGAGCTGTTTTTT
clone_size: -; v_call: TRBV2; j_call: TRBJ1-5; d_call: TRBD1; cdr3_aa: CASTTGGLNNQPQHF; cdr3_nt: TGTGCCAGCACTACAGGGGGCTTAAACAATCAGCCCCAGCATTTT
clone_size: -; v_call: TRBV7-9; j_call: TRBJ2-2; d_call: -; cdr3_aa: CASISRGSGTGELFF; cdr3_nt: TGTGCCAGCATTTCCAGGGGATCGGGCACCGGGGAGCTGTTTTTT
clone_size: -; v_call: TRBV5-1; j_call: TRBJ2-2; d_call: -; cdr3_aa: CASSVDTPNTGELFF; cdr3_nt: TGCGCCAGCAGCGTTGACACCCCGAACACCGGGGAGCTGTTTTTT
clone_size: few; v_call: TRBV11-3; j_call: TRBJ1-1; d_call: -; cdr3_aa: CASSADGNTEAFF; cdr3_nt: TGTGCCAGCAGTGCGGATGGGAACACTGAAGCTTTCTTT
clone_size: -; v_call: TRBV4-1; j_call: TRBJ2-2; d_call: -; cdr3_aa: CASSQSPGGSTGELFF; cdr3_nt: TGCGCCAGCAGCCAATCACCAGGGGGGAGCACCGGGGAGCTGTTTTTT
clone_size: -; v_call: TRBV6-5; j_call: TRBJ1-1; d_call: -; cdr3_aa: CASSYEGTYGTEAFF; cdr3_nt: TGTGCCAGCAGTTACGAGGGGACATATGGCACTGAAGCTTTCTTT
clone_size: -; v_call: TRBV3-1/TRBV3-2; j_call: TRBJ2-7; d_call: -; cdr3_aa: CASTSSGREQYF; cdr3_nt: TGTGCCAGCACCTCAAGTGGCAGGGAGCAGTACTTC
clone_size: -; v_call: TRBV7-8; j_call: TRBJ1-1; d_call: TRBD1; cdr3_aa: CASLGQMNTEAFF; cdr3_nt: TGTGCCAGCCTGGGACAGATGAACACTGAAGCTTTCTTT
clone_size: -; v_call: TRBV6-5; j_call: TRBJ1-1; d_call: TRBD1; cdr3_aa: CASSYRGQTEAFF; cdr3_nt: TGTGCCAGCAGCTACAGGGGGCAGACTGAAGCTTTCTTT
clone_size: -; v_call: TRBV18; j_call: TRBJ2-7; d_call: -; cdr3_aa: CASSPRYEQYF; cdr3_nt: TGTGCCAGCTCACCCCGCTACGAGCAGTACTTC
clone_size: -; v_call: TRBV4-2; j_call: TRBJ2-1; d_call: TRBD1; cdr3_aa: CASSQVLISRDRNYNEQFF; cdr3_nt: TGTGCCAGCAGCCAAGTTCTGATAAGCCGGGACAGGAATTACAATGAGCAGTTCTTC
clone_size: -; v_call: TRBV11-2; j_call: TRBJ2-3; d_call: -; cdr3_aa: CASSPSTDTQYF; cdr3_nt: TGTGCCAGCAGCCCCTCCACAGATACGCAGTATTTT
clone_size: -; v_call: TRBV5-1; j_call: TRBJ2-3; d_call: -; cdr3_aa: CASSLEGELDTQYF; cdr3_nt: TGCGCCAGCAGCTTGGAGGGAGAGCTAGATACGCAGTATTTT
clone_size: -; v_call: TRBV7-2; j_call: TRBJ1-6; d_call: -; cdr3_aa: CASSSGLAGSSPLHF; cdr3_nt: TGTGCCAGCAGCTCCGGTTTAGCGGGGAGCTCACCCCTCCACTTT
clone_size: -; v_call: TRBV19; j_call: TRBJ1-1; d_call: -; cdr3_aa: CASSLRKTEAFF; cdr3_nt: TGTGCCAGTAGTCTACGAAAGACTGAAGCTTTCTTT
clone_size: -; v_call: TRBV9; j_call: TRBJ2-1; d_call: -; cdr3_aa: CASSVAGTRSYNEQFF; cdr3_nt: TGTGCCAGCAGCGTAGCCGGGACACGCTCCTACAATGAGCAGTTCTTC
clone_size: -; v_call: TRBV6-1; j_call: TRBJ2-7; d_call: -; cdr3_aa: CASSERPGLGQYF; cdr3_nt: TGTGCCAGCAGTGAAAGACCGGGCTTGGGGCAGTACTTC
clone_size: -; v_call: TRBV6-4; j_call: TRBJ1-6; d_call: -; cdr3_aa: CASSARGVQTSPLHF; cdr3_nt: TGTGCCAGCAGCGCCCGTGGGGTGCAAACTTCACCCCTCCACTTT
clone_size: once; v_call: TRBV4-1; j_call: TRBJ2-1; d_call: -; cdr3_aa: CASSRSTDSYNEQFF; cdr3_nt: TGCGCCAGCAGCCGTTCGACAGATTCCTACAATGAGCAGTTCTTC
clone_size: -; v_call: TRBV6-5; j_call: TRBJ1-3; d_call: TRBD1; cdr3_aa: CASSNRGLDTIYF; cdr3_nt: TGTGCCAGCAGTAACAGGGGTCTAGACACCATATATTTT
clone_size: -; v_call: TRBV2; j_call: TRBJ2-7; d_call: -; cdr3_aa: CASSEALPPVYEQYF; cdr3_nt: TGTGCCAGCAGTGAAGCCCTCCCCCCGGTGTACGAGCAGTACTTC
clone_size: -; v_call: TRBV5-4; j_call: TRBJ2-1; d_call: TRBD2; cdr3_aa: CASRIDGGAYNEQFF; cdr3_nt: TGTGCCAGCAGGATAGACGGGGGGGCCTACAATGAGCAGTTCTTC
clone_size: -; v_call: TRBV7-2; j_call: TRBJ2-4; d_call: -; cdr3_aa: CASSLALSLGPANIQYF; cdr3_nt: TGTGCCAGCAGCTTAGCGCTTTCCCTGGGTCCCGCAAACATTCAGTACTTC
clone_size: -; v_call: TRBV27; j_call: TRBJ2-6; d_call: -; cdr3_aa: CASSWGGANVLTF; cdr3_nt: TGTGCCAGCAGTTGGGGTGGGGCCAACGTCCTGACTTTC